This T cell receptor beta chain was sequenced during a study of blood T cell repertoires in COVID-19. Study background: The origin of the acute and convalescent COVID-19 samples was the United States, Italy and Spain.

In the source study's methods: Amplification of reference gene primers provided the estimated nucleated cell counts. Using immunoSEQ multiplex PCR, the repertoire was profiled, and TCRdb retains in-frame clones only, with some absent. V and J calls plus clone size are reproduced from that table; the DNA served to infer D and trimming. This repertoire shows 50,000 to 70,000 clones, 60% to 85% found once; its top ten account for roughly a fifth. V shed 0 bases and J shed 4 bases, with 8 bases lying between them. CDR1 and CDR2 (germline): SGDLS, YYNGEE. The CDR3 is 14 amino acids. The chain has TRBV9 and TRBJ2-1, with D possibly being TRBD2 (6 bases). Sequenced material: peripheral blood. The sequence was obtained from a man between 50 and 59 years old with active or convalescent COVID-19. The CDR3 DNA follows: TGTGCCAGCAGCGTAGACGGGGGTTACAATGAGCAGTTCTTC. Protein product: CASSVDGGYNEQFF. The variable domain in full, completed from reference TRBV9 and TRBJ2-1, reads DSGVTQTPKHLITATGQRVTLRCSPRSGDLSVYWYQQSLDQGLQFLIQYYNGEERAKGNILERFSAQQFPDLHSELNLSSLELGDSALYFCASSVDGGYNEQFFGPGTRLTVL.